A selection of T cell receptor beta chains follows, all from one sample in a study of cytomegalovirus exposure and HLA in healthy donors. Produced via immunoSEQ multiplex PCR; TCRdb's table is partial and in-frame only. The sample has 65,000 to 85,000 clones; around 80% are singletons. Sequenced input: PBMCs. The source of these receptors is a middle-aged man in good health and CMV-seropositive. Each CDR3 is given with its conserved first and last residue. Each record gives: D gene, clone size, J gene, V gene, CDR3 protein, CDR3 DNA. The D gene is left open where the match is weak. Size is omitted from some rows. Given values are once, few, many or a class for expanded clones.

- - TRBJ1-2 TRBV7-8 CASSRGLYGYTF TGTGCCAGCAGCCGTGGACTTTATGGCTACACCTTC
- few TRBJ2-1 TRBV5-4 CASSLAAGLNYNEQFF TGTGCCAGCAGCTTGGCCGCAGGATTAAACTACAATGAGCAGTTCTTC
- few TRBJ1-5 TRBV15 CATSSPGQGSNQPQHF TGTGCCACCAGCAGTCCCGGACAAGGGAGCAATCAGCCCCAGCATTTT
- - TRBJ1-4 TRBV27 CASSLRSAANEKLFF TGTGCCAGCAGTTTACGGTCGGCGGCTAATGAAAAACTGTTTTTT
- - TRBJ1-2 TRBV5-5 CASSYDRDYGYTF TGTGCCAGCAGCTACGACAGAGATTATGGCTACACCTTC
- - TRBJ1-5 TRBV19 CASTSDSNSNQPQHF TGTGCCAGTACCTCCGACAGCAATAGCAATCAGCCCCAGCATTTT
TRBD2 - TRBJ2-3 TRBV13 CASSSGLLAGSTDTQYF TGTGCCAGCAGCTCCGGCCTACTAGCGGGGTCAACAGATACGCAGTATTTT
- - TRBJ1-2 TRBV7-9 CASSHRVDYGYTF TGTGCCAGCAGCCACAGGGTCGACTATGGCTACACCTTC
TRBD1 - TRBJ2-2 TRBV4-3 CASNSGQHTGELFF TGCGCCAGCAACTCGGGACAGCACACCGGGGAGCTGTTTTTT
- - TRBJ2-7 TRBV11-3 CASSNERVYREQYF TGTGCCAGCAGCAATGAGAGGGTTTACCGCGAGCAGTACTTC
- - TRBJ2-2 TRBV30 CAWNQKKRENGGELFF TGTGCCTGGAACCAAAAGAAACGGGAGAATGGCGGGGAGCTGTTTTTT
- - TRBJ1-1 TRBV6-6 CASSYSSETEAFF TGTGCCAGCAGTTACTCAAGTGAGACTGAAGCTTTCTTT
TRBD2 - TRBJ2-5 TRBV18 CASSPPWGGGETQYF TGTGCCAGCTCACCACCGTGGGGGGGTGGAGAGACCCAGTACTTC
TRBD1 - TRBJ1-1 TRBV7-9 CSSSPGQVNTEAFF TGTTCCAGCAGCCCGGGACAGGTAAACACTGAAGCTTTCTTT
TRBD1 - TRBJ2-5 TRBV27 CASSLRAGTAETQYF TGTGCCAGCAGTTTAAGGGCCGGGACAGCGGAGACCCAGTACTTC
TRBD2 - TRBJ2-1 TRBV7-8 CASSPSGSSYNEQFF TGTGCCAGCAGTCCTAGCGGAAGCTCCTACAATGAGCAGTTCTTC
TRBD1 few TRBJ2-4 TRBV14 CASSRQGAGDSQYF TGTGCCAGCAGCCGACAGGGGGCTGGAGACAGTCAGTACTTC
TRBD1 - TRBJ2-7 TRBV7-9 CASSLRQGADDEQYF TGTGCCAGCAGCCTCCGGCAGGGGGCCGACGACGAGCAGTACTTC
TRBD1 - TRBJ1-1 TRBV10-1 CASKGQGDAEAFF TGCGCCAGCAAGGGACAGGGGGACGCTGAAGCTTTCTTT
TRBD2 - TRBJ2-1 TRBV11-1 CASKREGLAGYNEQFF TGTGCCAGCAAAAGGGAGGGACTAGCGGGGTACAATGAGCAGTTCTTC
- - TRBJ1-2 TRBV25-1 CASTKTGEDGYTF TGTGCCAGCACAAAGACAGGAGAAGATGGCTACACCTTC
- - TRBJ1-2 TRBV10-3 CAISDAGLRGYTF TGTGCCATCAGTGATGCAGGACTTCGGGGCTACACCTTC
TRBD2 - TRBJ2-5 TRBV4-1 CASSQAGGSQYF TGCGCCAGCAGCCAAGCGGGAGGGTCCCAGTACTTC
- - TRBJ1-1 TRBV27 CASSLRGNTEAFF TGTGCCAGCAGTCTAAGGGGGAACACTGAAGCTTTCTTT
TRBD2 - TRBJ2-5 TRBV6-1 CASSGGLAGELAETQYF TGTGCCAGCAGTGGCGGACTAGCGGGAGAGTTAGCGGAGACCCAGTACTTC
- - TRBJ2-7 TRBV11-3 CASSLVPHSPYEQYF TGTGCCAGCAGCTTAGTCCCCCATAGCCCCTACGAGCAGTACTTC
- - TRBJ1-1 TRBV5-1 CASSLVREAAEAFF TGCGCCAGCAGCTTGGTTCGGGAAGCCGCTGAAGCTTTCTTT
TRBD1 - TRBJ2-7 TRBV7-6 CASSLEGVFAGQGVYEQYF TGTGCCAGCAGCTTAGAGGGGGTCTTTGCGGGACAGGGCGTCTACGAGCAGTACTTC
TRBD2 - TRBJ2-1 TRBV30 CAWRPGLAGSYNEQFF TGTGCCTGGAGACCGGGACTAGCGGGCTCCTACAATGAGCAGTTCTTC
- - TRBJ1-3 TRBV11-2 CASSPSGAMPGNTIYF TGTGCCAGCAGCCCCTCAGGGGCCATGCCTGGAAACACCATATATTTT
TRBD2 - TRBJ2-1 TRBV4-2 CASSQDPTSGYNEQFF TGTGCCAGCAGCCAAGATCCTACTAGCGGCTACAATGAGCAGTTCTTC
- - TRBJ1-5 TRBV6-4 CASSENFSNQPQHF TGTGCCAGCAGTGAGAACTTCAGCAATCAGCCCCAGCATTTT
TRBD1 - TRBJ1-4 TRBV6-5 CASRATGGVNEKLFF TGTGCCAGCAGAGCTACAGGGGGCGTAAATGAAAAACTGTTTTTT
- - TRBJ2-1 TRBV9 CASSVALGQNNEQFF TGTGCCAGCAGCGTGGCCCTCGGACAGAACAATGAGCAGTTCTTC
TRBD1 - TRBJ1-1 TRBV7-9 CASSNRQGALNTEAFF TGTGCCAGCAGCAACCGACAGGGGGCTTTGAACACTGAAGCTTTCTTT
TRBD2 - TRBJ2-3 TRBV5-4 CASSPRIAGGPTDTQYF TGTGCCAGCAGCCCCCGAATCGCGGGAGGGCCAACTGATACGCAGTATTTT
- few TRBJ2-3 TRBV7-6 CASSPPRDTQYF TGTGCCAGCAGCCCCCCTCGGGATACGCAGTATTTT
TRBD1 - TRBJ2-3 TRBV7-3 CASSLSPFGTGLSTDTQYF TGTGCCAGCAGCTTAAGCCCCTTCGGGACAGGACTAAGCACAGATACGCAGTATTTT
- - TRBJ1-4 TRBV2 CASRVGTTTNEKLFF TGTGCCAGCAGGGTCGGTACCACAACTAATGAAAAACTGTTTTTT
TRBD1 - TRBJ1-1 TRBV7-9 CSSSGNTGGWTEAFF TGTTCCAGCAGTGGGAATACAGGGGGTTGGACTGAAGCTTTCTTT
TRBD1 - TRBJ2-6 TRBV6-5 CASSYQGAGANVLTF TGTGCCAGCAGTTACCAGGGGGCTGGGGCCAACGTCCTGACTTTC
TRBD2 few TRBJ2-7 TRBV6-5 CASSYSSGSPPYEQYF TGTGCCAGCAGTTACTCGAGCGGGAGCCCTCCCTACGAGCAGTACTTC
TRBD2 few TRBJ2-1 TRBV6-1 CASSELAGAGNEQFF TGTGCCAGCAGTGAACTAGCGGGAGCTGGGAATGAGCAGTTCTTC
TRBD2 few TRBJ2-2 TRBV6-5 CASRPGLANTGELFF TGTGCCAGCAGGCCGGGACTAGCGAACACCGGGGAGCTGTTTTTT
TRBD2 - TRBJ2-7 TRBV2 CASSDSGLAGGPGYEQYF TGTGCCAGCAGTGACTCCGGACTAGCGGGAGGGCCGGGCTACGAGCAGTACTTC
TRBD1 - TRBJ1-1 TRBV6-5 CASSYSGQGNTEAFF TGTGCCAGCAGTTACTCTGGACAGGGGAACACTGAAGCTTTCTTT
- - TRBJ2-1 TRBV10-3 CAISIDFEEQFF TGTGCCATCAGTATAGACTTCGAAGAGCAGTTCTTC
- - TRBJ1-1 TRBV7-2 CASSFRGLNTEAFF TGTGCCAGCAGCTTCAGAGGGTTAAACACTGAAGCTTTCTTT
- - TRBJ1-1 TRBV5-1 CASSPIREDTEAFF TGCGCCAGCAGCCCAATACGGGAGGACACTGAAGCTTTCTTT
TRBD2 - TRBJ2-7 TRBV7-6 CASSLELAGGIYEQYF TGTGCCAGCAGCTTAGAACTAGCGGGAGGTATTTACGAGCAGTACTTC
TRBD2 - TRBJ2-1 TRBV7-3 CASSLTGGLTYNEQFF TGTGCCAGCAGCTTAACTGGGGGACTAACGTACAATGAGCAGTTCTTC
TRBD2 - TRBJ2-5 TRBV5-4 CASSTRLAGVMLETQYF TGTGCCAGCAGCACAAGACTAGCGGGGGTGATGTTGGAGACCCAGTACTTC
- - TRBJ2-7 TRBV12-1 CASSPLTSGSSYEQYF TGTGCCAGCAGCCCACTGACTAGCGGGAGCTCCTACGAGCAGTACTTC
TRBD1 - TRBJ1-4 TRBV4-2 CASSRQLGQNEKLFF TGTGCCAGCAGCCGCCAACTGGGACAGAATGAAAAACTGTTTTTT
- - TRBJ2-7 TRBV7-9 CASSFSQLLGGSEQYF TGTGCCAGCAGCTTTTCTCAGCTCCTAGGGGGAAGCGAGCAGTACTTC
TRBD1 - TRBJ1-1 TRBV19 CASRWTGGTGTEAFF TGTGCCAGCCGATGGACAGGGGGCACGGGGACTGAAGCTTTCTTT
- - TRBJ1-1 TRBV18 CATRRGGGVPEAFF TGTGCCACGCGCAGGGGTGGGGGAGTTCCTGAAGCTTTCTTT
TRBD2 - TRBJ2-2 TRBV4-3 CASSHGTSGGTGELFF TGCGCCAGCAGCCATGGGACTAGCGGCGGAACCGGGGAGCTGTTTTTT